These T cell receptor beta chains were read from a single sample in a study of T-cell memory formation after mild COVID-19. TCRdb reprocessed the 5' RACE reads with MiXCR, giving one entry per CDR3 protein. The table has about half a million distinct CDR3 sequences, approximately 18% seen once. The sample taken for sequencing was PBMCs or a T cell subset sorted from them (not recorded which). These receptors were collected from an adult woman who had mild COVID-19 (a few samples of this study predate the infection). Cell type and time point are not known. The CDR3 runs from the conserved cysteine through the conserved F or W. A D gene is named only where the DNA matches it firmly. Clone size is not always given. Where it is, it says once, few, many or a class for expanded clones.

J: TRBJ2-3
size: few
V: TRBV7-2
D: TRBD2
CDR3: CASSFSGLAGYADTQYF
DNA: TGTGCCAGCAGCTTTTCAGGACTAGCGGGATATGCAGATACGCAGTATTTT

J: TRBJ2-2
size: once
V: TRBV15
D: .
CDR3: CATAGRARQLRGGELFF
DNA: TGTGCCACCGCGGGCAGGGCCCGCCAGTTGCGGGGCGGGGAGCTGTTTTTT

J: TRBJ2-2
size: few
V: TRBV19
D: .
CDR3: CASSIGRDTGELFF
DNA: TGTGCCAGTAGTATAGGCAGAGACACCGGGGAGCTGTTTTTT

J: TRBJ1-5
size: .
V: TRBV2
D: TRBD1
CDR3: CASSRDRGHQPQHF
DNA: TGTGCCAGCAGCCGGGACAGGGGGCATCAGCCCCAGCATTTT

J: TRBJ2-1
size: many
V: TRBV7-2
D: .
CDR3: CASSAVGLSQFF
DNA: TGTGCCAGCAGCGCGGTCGGCCTAAGCCAGTTCTTC

J: TRBJ2-2
size: .
V: TRBV27
D: TRBD2
CDR3: CASSELAGGGELFF
DNA: TGTGCCAGCAGTGAACTAGCGGGCGGCGGGGAGCTGTTTTTT

J: TRBJ1-1
size: few
V: TRBV7-3
D: .
CDR3: CASNQNRAREPLNTEAFF
DNA: TGTGCCAGCAACCAAAACCGGGCCAGGGAACCTTTGAACACTGAAGCTTTCTTT

J: TRBJ2-3
size: .
V: TRBV7-9
D: .
CDR3: CASSFGTQGTDTQYF
DNA: TGTGCCAGCAGCTTCGGAACCCAGGGCACAGATACGCAGTATTTT

J: TRBJ1-2
size: many
V: TRBV7-3
D: .
CDR3: CASSFGGGNGYTF
DNA: TGTGCCAGCAGCTTCGGCGGGGGGAATGGCTACACCTTC

J: TRBJ2-7
size: .
V: TRBV6-2/TRBV6-3
D: .
CDR3: CASSYGRDNSYEQYF
DNA: TGTGCCAGCAGTTACGGTCGGGACAACTCCTACGAGCAGTACTTC

J: TRBJ2-7
size: .
V: TRBV7-2
D: .
CDR3: CASSFSAGLAYEQYF
DNA: TGTGCCAGCAGCTTTTCGGCTGGGCTAGCCTACGAGCAGTACTTC

J: TRBJ2-7
size: .
V: TRBV4-1
D: .
CDR3: CASSQETRSSYEQYF
DNA: TGCGCCAGCAGCCAAGAAACGCGGAGCTCCTACGAGCAGTACTTC

J: TRBJ2-3
size: few
V: TRBV5-1
D: .
CDR3: CASSLAQDTQYF
DNA: TGCGCCAGCAGCTTGGCGCAAGATACGCAGTATTTT

J: TRBJ1-2
size: few
V: TRBV12-3/TRBV12-4
D: TRBD1
CDR3: CASSRRTGGSGYGYTF
DNA: TGTGCCAGCAGTCGACGGACAGGGGGCTCCGGCTATGGCTACACCTTC

J: TRBJ2-7
size: .
V: TRBV12-3/TRBV12-4
D: .
CDR3: CASSLDATTYEQYF
DNA: TGTGCCAGCAGTTTAGACGCTACGACCTACGAGCAGTACTTC

J: TRBJ2-7
size: .
V: TRBV6-2/TRBV6-3
D: TRBD2
CDR3: CASSYKAGVAHEQYF
DNA: TGTGCCAGCAGTTACAAGGCGGGAGTAGCCCACGAGCAGTACTTC

J: TRBJ1-2
size: .
V: TRBV12-3/TRBV12-4
D: TRBD1
CDR3: CASTRTGTYGYTF
DNA: TGTGCCAGCACCAGGACAGGGACCTATGGCTACACCTTC

J: TRBJ1-1
size: .
V: TRBV7-9
D: .
CDR3: CASSPDVGLNTEAFF
DNA: TGTGCCAGCAGCCCCGATGTAGGGTTGAACACTGAAGCTTTCTTT

J: TRBJ1-2
size: few
V: TRBV18
D: .
CDR3: CASSPPAGPRAGYTF
DNA: TGTGCCAGCTCACCACCGGCAGGGCCCCGGGCGGGCTACACCTTC

J: TRBJ2-1
size: .
V: TRBV5-1
D: TRBD2
CDR3: CASSLERGNNNEQFF
DNA: TGCGCCAGCAGCTTGGAGCGGGGGAACAACAATGAGCAGTTCTTC